These 21 T cell receptor beta chains share one sample of origin, sequenced in a study of blood T cells in healthy people across ages. Next came a second PCR, run for about 6 to 12 cycles, which used a sample-barcoded 5' primer along with a J-beta primer mix. One entry per CDR3 protein, called by TCRdb with MiXCR from the 5' RACE reads. This repertoire shows some 890,000 distinct CDR3 sequences, roughly 28% found once; its top ten account for around 9.6%. Another study also made use of these data, one on T cells of mothers and their children.

The sequenced material came from blood. The receptors were gathered from a woman aged 35 to 49 in good health.

This clonotype occurred a few times. V gene TRBV7-9 combines with J gene TRBJ1-4; D not certain. Germline CDR1 is SEHNR and CDR2 is FQNEAQ (reference sequence). This CDR3 has 15 residues. Trimming took 5 bases from V and 8 from J, leaving 18 bases between them. The CDR3 sequence: CASSTPGGGIEKLFF. In DNA form, the CDR3 reads TGTGCCAGCAGCACCCCCGGAGGAGGGATCGAAAAACTGTTTTTT.

CDR3 sequence: CASSLVGLAGQETQYF. In nucleotides, the CDR3 is TGTGCCAGCAGCTTAGTAGGACTAGCGGGGCAAGAGACCCAGTACTTC. This sequence joins TRBV7-2 and TRBJ2-5; 12 nucleotides align to TRBD2. CDR3 length equals 16 residues. Germline-derived CDR1 and CDR2 are SGHTA and FQGNSA. With 1 base clipped from V and 2 bases from J, the junction kept 2 bases outside the gene matches.

This clonotype was picked up many times. The CDR3 coding sequence is TGTGCCAGCAGCGTAGGTGTTGGGGATAGCTCCTATAATTCACCCCTCCACTTT. This encodes CASSVGVGDSSYNSPLHF. This sequence joins TRBV9 and TRBJ1-6; D gene uncertain. Germline V gene lookup returns CDR1 SGDLS and CDR2 YYNGEE. This CDR3 has 18 residues. Trimming shortened V by 0 bases and J by 0 bases, and 13 bases separated the two germline ends.

Points on this clonotype: The missing conserved phenylalanine or tryptophan at the end of this CDR3 makes a read error likely. The chain recombines TRBV28 with TRBJ1-2, with 9 bases identical to TRBD1. Looked up from germline, CDR1 is MDHEN and CDR2 is SYDVKM. The length of the CDR3 is 14 residues. V lost 4 bases to trimming and J lost 7 bases; unmatched junction nucleotides: 7. DNA for the CDR3: TGTGCCAGCAGTTCCGGGACAGGGAGGGTTGGCTACACCCTC. Protein sequence: CASSSGTGRVGYTL.

In this sample, this clonotype turned up a few times. The V gene is TRBV3-1, the J gene TRBJ2-1; 7 positions agree with TRBD2. CDR3 length equals 13 residues. Germline V gives CDR1 LGHDT, CDR2 YNNKEL (reference sequence). Germline trimming cut 1 base from V and 7 bases from J; bases unmatched to any gene: 1. CDR3 sequence: CASSQAGGNEQFF. Written as DNA, the CDR3 is TGTGCCAGCAGCCAAGCCGGGGGGAATGAGCAGTTCTTC.

The chain has TRBV30 and TRBJ1-2; D possibly corresponds to TRBD1 (6 bases). With 2 bases removed from V and 1 base from J, the gap between germline ends came to 14 bases. Germline loops: CDR1 GTSNPN, CDR2 SVGIG (reference sequence). The CDR3 extends over 15 amino acids. The CDR3 region is CAWSPPGHVNYGYTF. Written as DNA, the CDR3 is TGTGCCTGGAGTCCCCCGGGACACGTTAACTATGGCTACACCTTC.

Worth noting for this clonotype: This may be a read error, as it is one base from a much larger clone. The chain joins TRBV10-3 to TRBJ2-1; the D gene is possibly TRBD2 (5 bases). The germline V gene encodes CDR1 ENHRY and CDR2 SYGVKD. This CDR3 has 15 residues. Trimming left V 6 bases short and J 6 bases short, with 18 bases between. CDR3 nucleotides: TGTGCCATCAGCCGCGGGTCTCGGTCTAGCAATGAGCAGTTCTTC. Its protein product is CAISRGSRSSNEQFF.

A word on this clonotype: The junction differs from germline at one of its ends, possibly a read error. The J gene is TRBJ1-2, the V gene TRBV14, with unresolved D. The CDR3 spans 12 residues. Germline assignment: CDR1 SGHDN and CDR2 FVKESK. The CDR3 coding sequence is TGCGCCAGCAGCACCCAGAACTATGGCTACACCTTC. Its translation: CASSTQNYGYTF.

The sample holds many counts of this clonotype. This chain links TRBV20-1 with TRBJ2-5, with D unresolved. The germline V gene has CDR1 DFQATT and CDR2 SNEGSKA (reference sequence). The length of the CDR3 is 13 residues. V lost 3 bases, J lost 5 bases, and 13 bases lay in between. The CDR3 DNA sequence: TGCAGTGCTAGTCGAACAGCCCAGGAGACCCAGTACTTC. As protein: CSASRTAQETQYF.

CDR3 DNA: TGTGCCAGTAGTATAGATAGCAGGGGGCGCCGGAATGAGCAGTTCTTC. As protein: CASSIDSRGRRNEQFF. The chain employs TRBV19 and TRBJ2-1; 8 bases match TRBD1. Looked up from germline, CDR1 is LNHDA and CDR2 is SQIVND (reference sequence). With 0 bases clipped from V and 7 bases from J, the junction kept 8 bases outside the gene matches. This CDR3 comprises 16 residues.

This clonotype was seen once. The J gene is TRBJ2-7, the V gene TRBV2; D is unclear. This CDR3 spans 13 amino acids. Per germline, CDR1 SNHLY and CDR2 FYNNEI. Trimming removed 3 bases from V and 3 bases from J, with 9 bases in between. CDR3: CASSDPDNYEQYF. DNA of the CDR3: TGTGCCAGCAGTGACCCGGATAACTACGAGCAGTACTTC.

The chain's CDR3 is CASSASPGRSDTQYF. For the CDR3, the DNA is TGTGCCAGCAGTGCCTCGCCCGGGCGCTCAGATACGCAGTATTTT. The chain employs TRBV12-3 or TRBV12-4 and TRBJ2-3; no reliable D call. Trimming took off 5 bases at V and 4 bases at J, with 16 bases between the two ends. CDR3 length equals 15 residues.

This chain links TRBV29-1 with TRBJ2-5; D remains ambiguous. Germline assignment: CDR1 SQVTM and CDR2 ANQGSEA. Trimming removed 5 bases from V and 7 bases from J, with 11 bases in between. The CDR3 totals 11 residues. CDR3 sequence reads: CSVWLLGTQYF. Written as DNA, the CDR3 is TGCAGCGTTTGGTTATTGGGGACCCAGTACTTC.

CDR3 coding DNA: TGCAGTGCTAGAGGACTAGCGGGGGGGCCTCGCCGAGAGACCCAGTACTTC. Translation: CSARGLAGGPRRETQYF. The chain recombines TRBV20-1 with TRBJ2-5; TRBD2 matches at 14 bases. J gave up 4 bases and V 1 base, and 8 bases lay outside the gene matches. The CDR3 is made up of 17 amino acids. CDR1 is DFQATT, CDR2 SNEGSKA, per germline (reference sequence).

This clonotype was observed a few times. The chain carries TRBV29-1 and TRBJ1-1, with 9 positions matching TRBD1. The J segment lost 3 bases and the V segment lost 4 bases, leaving 12 bases of the junction unmatched. The germline V gene has CDR1 SQVTM and CDR2 ANQGSEA. The CDR3 covers 16 residues. CDR3: CSVGTGQGSRDTEAFF. DNA for the CDR3: TGCAGCGTTGGAACGGGACAGGGTAGTAGGGACACTGAAGCTTTCTTT.

This clonotype showed up many times. The V gene is TRBV27, the J gene TRBJ2-7, with no clear D. Between the trimmed V and J ends, which lost 0 bases and 4 bases, there was a span of 7 bases. The CDR3 is 13 residues long. CDR1 is MNHEY, CDR2 SMNVEV, per germline (reference sequence). The CDR3 loop is CASSLSIGYEQYF. The CDR3 DNA reads TGTGCCAGCAGTTTATCGATTGGGTACGAGCAGTACTTC.

This clonotype has a count of ten or more. The rearrangement links TRBV20-1 to TRBJ2-7; D remains ambiguous. This CDR3 region has 14 residues. The germline CDR1 and CDR2 sequences are DFQATT and SNEGSKA (reference sequence). V lost 0 bases and J 6 bases, leaving 15 bases between the germline ends. This CDR3 reads CSARDSPIVAEQYF. The CDR3 DNA follows: TGCAGTGCTAGAGATTCACCCATCGTAGCCGAGCAGTACTTC.

The chain is built from TRBV20-1 and TRBJ1-1; D is perhaps TRBD1 (6 bases). This CDR3 is built from 15 residues. Germline CDR1 is DFQATT and CDR2 is SNEGSKA (reference sequence). V lost 1 base and J lost 1, with 13 bases in between. The CDR3 is CSARVGDTRNTEAFF. The CDR3 DNA reads TGCAGTGCTAGAGTGGGGGACACCAGGAACACTGAAGCTTTCTTT.

Here the CDR3 reads CASSWDPGTQNTEAFF. The CDR3 coding sequence is TGCGCCAGCAGCTGGGACCCCGGGACACAGAACACTGAAGCTTTCTTT. V is TRBV5-1 and J is TRBJ1-1, with a possible D match to TRBD1 (6 bases). The germline V gene has CDR1 SGHRS and CDR2 YFSETQ. Trimming stripped 3 bases from V and 1 base from J, with 16 bases between. The length of the CDR3 is 16 residues.

This chain connects TRBV29-1 to TRBJ1-1; weak D call: TRBD1 (5 bases). Germline V gene sequence: CDR1 SQVTM, CDR2 ANQGSEA. V was clipped by 4 bases and J by 0 bases, with 12 bases between them. This CDR3 spans 14 amino acids. The CDR3 nucleotides are TGCAGCGTTGCCCGGGGGACCATGAACACTGAAGCTTTCTTT. Protein sequence: CSVARGTMNTEAFF.

The chain employs TRBV4-1 and TRBJ1-5; TRBD1 matches at 10 bases. Germline V gene data show CDR1 as MGHRA and CDR2 as YSYEKL. This CDR3 spans 16 amino acids. Germline trimming cut 2 bases from V and 7 bases from J; bases unmatched to any gene: 8. CDR3 DNA: TGCGCCAGCAGCCAACCGACAGGGGGCTTGGGGCAGCCCCAGCATTTT. Protein product: CASSQPTGGLGQPQHF.